This T cell receptor beta chain was documented in a study of blood T cell repertoires in COVID-19. As originally analysed: Amplification from reference gene primers served as the basis for estimated nucleated cell counts. Some clones are missing from TCRdb's copy, which holds only in-frame ones; the method was immunoSEQ multiplex PCR. Clone size and the V and J calls come from that table; the DNA yielded D and trimming. Here the sample spans over 75,000 clones, over 60% being singletons. Germline loops: CDR1 MDHEN, CDR2 SYDVKM. V lost 7 bases and J 5 bases, leaving 9 bases between the germline ends. The CDR3 totals 12 residues.

This receptor was obtained from a middle-aged man who had recovered from COVID-19. The chain recombines TRBV28 with TRBJ1-5; D is undetermined. Sequenced sample: peripheral blood. Written as DNA, the CDR3 is TGTGCCAGCAACCGAGCTTATCAGCCCCAGCATTTT. It encodes CASNRAYQPQHF.